The rows below give T cell receptor beta chains drawn from one sample of a study of read filtering for tumor transcriptome and immune sequencing. TCRdb re-called the reads through MiXCR, storing one row per CDR3 protein. The table has tens of thousands of distinct CDR3 sequences, approximately 12% seen once. The source material was a population of CD138-negative cells sorted from bone marrow. All receptors derive from a donor at least 40 years old with multiple myeloma. CDR3s include the opening cysteine and the closing phenylalanine or tryptophan. D genes are given only for firm matches. Rows may omit the clone size; those that give it use once, few, many or a size class.

>14|many|.|TRBJ1-4|TRBV19
CASRDGRVNEKLFF
TGTGCCAGTAGGGATGGACGGGTTAATGAAAAACTGTTTTTT
>13|many|.|TRBJ2-1|TRBV18
CASSAIGDNEQFF
TGTGCCAGCTCAGCCATAGGCGACAATGAGCAGTTCTTC
>14|.|TRBD1|TRBJ2-1|TRBV9
CASGRDRGGNEQFF
TGTGCCAGCGGAAGGGACAGGGGAGGCAATGAGCAGTTCTTC
>11|many|.|TRBJ1-1|TRBV30
CAWSVNGEAFF
TGTGCCTGGAGTGTTAATGGCGAAGCTTTCTTT
>12|.|.|TRBJ2-5|TRBV29-1
CSVEGVRETQYF
TGCAGCGTTGAGGGGGTCCGGGAGACCCAGTACTTC
>15|many|.|TRBJ2-5|TRBV6-6
CASSYSTVAGETQYF
TGTGCCAGCAGTTACTCGACGGTGGCGGGGGAGACCCAGTACTTC
>15|.|.|TRBJ1-1|TRBV4-1
CASSPPGRANTEALF
TGCGCCAGCAGCCCGCCTGGAAGGGCGAACACTGAAGCTCTCTTT
>12|many|.|TRBJ2-3|TRBV5-4
CASSTYTDTQYF
TGTGCCAGCAGCACGTACACAGATACGCAGTATTTT
>14|many|TRBD2|TRBJ2-7|TRBV20-1
CSARPSGLTYEQYF
TGCAGTGCGCGCCCCTCGGGACTAACCTACGAGCAGTACTTC
>16|many|TRBD2|TRBJ2-7|TRBV10-3
CAISEMGLAERYEQYF
TGTGCCATCAGTGAGATGGGACTAGCCGAACGCTACGAGCAGTACTTC
>14|many|.|TRBJ1-5|TRBV19
CASSNQAPRQPQHF
TGTGCCAGTAGTAATCAGGCGCCCAGACAGCCCCAGCATTTT
>12|many|.|TRBJ2-5|TRBV20-1
CSASPLTETQYF
TGCAGTGCTAGCCCGTTGACAGAGACCCAGTACTTC
>13|many|TRBD2|TRBJ2-3|TRBV2
CASDGGRADTQYF
TGTGCCAGCGACGGAGGGAGGGCAGATACGCAGTATTTT
>14|many|.|TRBJ1-1|TRBV20-1
CSARGTGRGTEAFF
TGCAGTGCTAGAGGAACAGGGCGGGGCACTGAAGCTTTCTTT
>16|many|.|TRBJ1-5|TRBV7-2
CASSLKKPGGNQPQHF
TGTGCCAGCAGCCTGAAAAAACCCGGAGGCAATCAGCCCCAGCATTTT
>16|many|TRBD1|TRBJ2-1|TRBV19
CASSAGTGASYNEQFF
TGTGCCAGTAGTGCCGGGACAGGGGCCTCCTACAATGAGCAGTTCTTC
>14|.|TRBD2|TRBJ2-5|TRBV12-3/TRBV12-4
CAGSPSGSWETQYF
TGTGCCGGCAGTCCTAGCGGGAGTTGGGAGACCCAGTACTTC
>13|many|.|TRBJ2-1|TRBV4-3
CASSKNWGDEQFF
TGCGCCAGCAGCAAAAATTGGGGCGATGAGCAGTTCTTC
>14|many|TRBD1|TRBJ2-5|TRBV28
CASSSDRGRETQYF
TGTGCCAGCAGTTCCGACAGGGGGCGGGAGACCCAGTACTTC
>17|many|.|TRBJ2-3|TRBV7-9
CASILNAGARVTDTQYF
TGTGCCAGCATCCTAAATGCCGGGGCGCGGGTGACAGATACGCAGTATTTT
>17|many|.|TRBJ2-5|TRBV18
CASSPTPGTKSRETQYF
TGTGCCAGCTCACCTACCCCCGGGACCAAGTCGCGAGAGACCCAGTACTTC
>11|many|.|TRBJ2-7|TRBV23-1
CASSQFDEQYF
TGCGCCAGCAGTCAATTCGACGAGCAGTACTTC
>24|many|TRBD2|TRBJ2-1|TRBV28
CASSSPRPGLAGGPRMGSYNEQFF
TGTGCCAGCAGTTCTCCACGGCCGGGACTAGCGGGAGGGCCTAGGATGGGATCCTACAATGAGCAGTTCTTC
>20|many|TRBD2|TRBJ2-7|TRBV6-6
CASSYSVELAGVPSSYEQYF
TGTGCCAGCAGTTACTCAGTGGAACTAGCGGGAGTCCCAAGCTCCTACGAGCAGTACTTC
>15|many|TRBD2|TRBJ2-7|TRBV20-1
CSARDGGRASYEQYF
TGCAGTGCTAGAGACGGCGGGAGGGCCTCCTACGAGCAGTACTTC
>13|many|TRBD1|TRBJ1-1|TRBV29-1
CSVGTGRNTEAFF
TGCAGCGTTGGGACAGGGAGGAACACTGAAGCTTTCTTT
>14|many|TRBD1|TRBJ2-7|TRBV12-3/TRBV12-4
CASSSGGIQSEQYF
TGTGCCAGCAGTTCAGGGGGCATTCAATCCGAGCAGTACTTC